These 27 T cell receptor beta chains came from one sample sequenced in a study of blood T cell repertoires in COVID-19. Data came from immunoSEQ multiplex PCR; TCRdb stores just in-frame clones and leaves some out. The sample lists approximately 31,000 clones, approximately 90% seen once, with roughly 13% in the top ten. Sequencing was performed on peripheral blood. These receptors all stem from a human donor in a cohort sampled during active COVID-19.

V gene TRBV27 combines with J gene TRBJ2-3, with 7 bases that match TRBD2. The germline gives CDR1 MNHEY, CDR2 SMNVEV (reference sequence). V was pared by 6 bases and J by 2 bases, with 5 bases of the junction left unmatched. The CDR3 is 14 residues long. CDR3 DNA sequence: TGTGCCAGCAGCCTCCGGGACTACACAGATACGCAGTATTTT. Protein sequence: CASSLRDYTDTQYF.

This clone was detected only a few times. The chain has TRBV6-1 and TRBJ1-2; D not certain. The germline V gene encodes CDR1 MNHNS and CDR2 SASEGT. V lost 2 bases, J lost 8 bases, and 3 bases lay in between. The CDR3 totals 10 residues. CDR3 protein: CASSELGYTF. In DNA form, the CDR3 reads TGTGCCAGCAGTGAACTGGGCTACACCTTC.

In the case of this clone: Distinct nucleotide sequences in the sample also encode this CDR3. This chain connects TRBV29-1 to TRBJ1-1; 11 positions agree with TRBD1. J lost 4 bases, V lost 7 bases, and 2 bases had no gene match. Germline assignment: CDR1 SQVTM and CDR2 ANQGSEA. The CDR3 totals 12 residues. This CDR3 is CSAGTGGTEAFF. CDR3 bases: TGCAGCGCCGGGACAGGGGGCACTGAAGCTTTCTTT.

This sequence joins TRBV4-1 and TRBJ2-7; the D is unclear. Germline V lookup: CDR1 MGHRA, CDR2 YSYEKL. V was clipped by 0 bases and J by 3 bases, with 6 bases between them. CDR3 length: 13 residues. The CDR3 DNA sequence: TGCGCCAGCAGCCAAGATCCGGTCTACGAGCAGTACTTC. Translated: CASSQDPVYEQYF.

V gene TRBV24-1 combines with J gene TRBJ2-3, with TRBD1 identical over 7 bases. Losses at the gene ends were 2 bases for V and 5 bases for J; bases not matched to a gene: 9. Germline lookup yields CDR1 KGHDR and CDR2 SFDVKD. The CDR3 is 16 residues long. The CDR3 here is CATSDSPGTELDTQYF. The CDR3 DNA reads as TGTGCCACCAGTGATTCCCCCGGGACAGAACTAGATACGCAGTATTTT.

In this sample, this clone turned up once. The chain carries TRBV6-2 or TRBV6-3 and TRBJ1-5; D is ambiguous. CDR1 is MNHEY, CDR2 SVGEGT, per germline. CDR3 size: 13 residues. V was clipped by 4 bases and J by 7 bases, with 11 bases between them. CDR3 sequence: CASSSTWSQPQHF. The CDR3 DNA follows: TGTGCCAGCAGTTCGACCTGGAGCCAGCCCCAGCATTTT.

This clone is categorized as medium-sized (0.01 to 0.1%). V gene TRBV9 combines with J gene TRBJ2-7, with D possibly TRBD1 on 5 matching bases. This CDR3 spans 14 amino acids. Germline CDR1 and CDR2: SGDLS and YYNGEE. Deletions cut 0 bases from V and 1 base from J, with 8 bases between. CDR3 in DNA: TGTGCCAGCAGCGTAGGGACACCGTCCTACGAGCAGTACTTC. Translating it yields CASSVGTPSYEQYF.

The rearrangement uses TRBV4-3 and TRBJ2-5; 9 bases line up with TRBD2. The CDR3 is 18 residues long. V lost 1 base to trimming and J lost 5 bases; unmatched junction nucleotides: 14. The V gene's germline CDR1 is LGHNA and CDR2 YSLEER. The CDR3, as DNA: TGCGCCAGCAGCCAAGGGGGAGGCGGGAGGGGACTGGAGGAGACCCAGTACTTC. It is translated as CASSQGGGGRGLEETQYF.

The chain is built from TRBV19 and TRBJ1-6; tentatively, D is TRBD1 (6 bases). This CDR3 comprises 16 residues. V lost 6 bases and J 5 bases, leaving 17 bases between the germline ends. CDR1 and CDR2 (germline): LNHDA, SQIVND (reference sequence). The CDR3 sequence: CASRISRDTHNSPLHF. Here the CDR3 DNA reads TGTGCCAGTAGGATATCTCGGGACACCCATAATTCACCCCTCCACTTT. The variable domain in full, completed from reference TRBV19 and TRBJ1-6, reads DGGITQSPKYLFRKEGQNVTLSCEQNLNHDAMYWYRQDPGQGLRLIYYSQIVNDFQKGDIAEGYSVSREKKESFPLTVTSAQKNPTAFYLCASRISRDTHNSPLHFGNGTRLTVT.

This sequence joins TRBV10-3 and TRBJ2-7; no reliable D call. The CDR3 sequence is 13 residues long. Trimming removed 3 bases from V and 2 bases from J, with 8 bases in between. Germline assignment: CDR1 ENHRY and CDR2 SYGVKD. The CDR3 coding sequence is TGTGCCATCAGTGATGTCCTTACCTACGAGCAGTACTTC. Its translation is CAISDVLTYEQYF.

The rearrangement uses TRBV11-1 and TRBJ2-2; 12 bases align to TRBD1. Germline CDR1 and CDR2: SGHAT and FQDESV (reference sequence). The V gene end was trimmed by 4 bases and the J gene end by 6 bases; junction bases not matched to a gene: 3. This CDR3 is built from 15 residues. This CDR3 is CASSSGQGAAGELFF. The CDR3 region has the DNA TGTGCCAGCAGCTCGGGACAGGGGGCTGCCGGGGAGCTGTTTTTT.

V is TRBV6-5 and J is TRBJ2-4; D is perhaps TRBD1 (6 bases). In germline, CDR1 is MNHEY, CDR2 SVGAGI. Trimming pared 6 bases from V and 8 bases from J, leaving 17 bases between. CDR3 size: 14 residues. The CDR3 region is CASRVQGVRDIQYF. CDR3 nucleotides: TGTGCCAGCAGAGTACAGGGAGTCCGAGACATTCAGTACTTC.

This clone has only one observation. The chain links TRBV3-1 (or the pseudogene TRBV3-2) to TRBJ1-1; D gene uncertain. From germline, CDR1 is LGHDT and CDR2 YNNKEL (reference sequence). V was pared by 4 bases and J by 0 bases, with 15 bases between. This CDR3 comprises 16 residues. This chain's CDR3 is CASSRGSGLLNTEAFF. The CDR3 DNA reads TGTGCCAGCAGCCGGGGATCTGGACTTTTGAACACTGAAGCTTTCTTT.

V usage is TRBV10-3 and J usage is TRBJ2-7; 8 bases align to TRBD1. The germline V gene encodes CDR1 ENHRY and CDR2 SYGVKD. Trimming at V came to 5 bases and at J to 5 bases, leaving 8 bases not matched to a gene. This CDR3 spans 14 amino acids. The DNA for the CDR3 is TGTGCCATCAGTTACTCAGGGGGCCGGGACGAGCAGTACTTC. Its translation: CAISYSGGRDEQYF.

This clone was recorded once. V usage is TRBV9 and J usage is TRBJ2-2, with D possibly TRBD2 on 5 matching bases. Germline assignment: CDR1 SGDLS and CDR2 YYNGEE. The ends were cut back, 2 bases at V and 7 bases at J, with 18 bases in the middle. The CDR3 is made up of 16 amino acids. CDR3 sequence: CASSVDSGSYVGELFF. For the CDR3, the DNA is TGTGCCAGCAGCGTCGACTCGGGGAGCTATGTCGGGGAGCTGTTTTTT.

The CDR3 DNA reads TGTGCCAGCAGGGTGTGGGACGGGAGGACCTATGGCTACACCTTC. Encoded protein: CASRVWDGRTYGYTF. The chain has TRBV5-6 and TRBJ1-2; tentatively, D is TRBD1 (5 bases). The germline CDR1 and CDR2 sequences are SGHDT and YYEEEE. V was trimmed by 5 bases and J by 4 bases, leaving 18 bases between them. The length of the CDR3 is 15 residues. Looking up the rest from reference TRBV5-6 and TRBJ1-2 gives the full variable domain: DAGVTQSPTHLIKTRGQQVTLRCSPKSGHDTVSWYQQALGQGPQFIFQYYEEEERQRGNFPDRFSGHQFPNYSSELNVNALLLGDSALYLCASRVWDGRTYGYTFGSGTRLTVV.

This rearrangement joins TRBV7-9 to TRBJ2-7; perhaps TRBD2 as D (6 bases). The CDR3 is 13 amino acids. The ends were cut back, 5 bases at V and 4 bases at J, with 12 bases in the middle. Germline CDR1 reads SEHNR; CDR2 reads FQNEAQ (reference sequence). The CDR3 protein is CASSTGLLYEQYF. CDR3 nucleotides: TGTGCCAGCAGCACGGGACTCTTATACGAGCAGTACTTC.

CDR3 bases: TGTGCCACCGGAGAAGCTAGCGGGAGGGCCAATGAGCAGTTCTTC. Protein: CATGEASGRANEQFF. The V and J genes are TRBV24-1 and TRBJ2-1, with 12 positions matching TRBD2. The CDR3 is 15 residues long. The ends lost 9 bases at V and 6 bases at J; junction bases unmatched: 8. Germline V gene sequence: CDR1 KGHDR, CDR2 SFDVKD.

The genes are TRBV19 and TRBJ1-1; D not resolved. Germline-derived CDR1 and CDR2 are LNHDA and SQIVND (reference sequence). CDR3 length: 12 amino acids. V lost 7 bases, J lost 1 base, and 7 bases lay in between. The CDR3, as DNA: TGTGCCAGTATGGGCAGGAACACTGAAGCTTTCTTT. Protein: CASMGRNTEAFF.

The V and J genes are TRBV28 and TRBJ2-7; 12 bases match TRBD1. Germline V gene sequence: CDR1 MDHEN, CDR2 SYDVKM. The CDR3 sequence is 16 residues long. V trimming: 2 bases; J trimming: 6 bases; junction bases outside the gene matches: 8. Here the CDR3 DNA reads TGTGCCAGCAGTTTAGTGGGGGGGACAGGGGGCGCCGAGCAGTACTTC. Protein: CASSLVGGTGGAEQYF.

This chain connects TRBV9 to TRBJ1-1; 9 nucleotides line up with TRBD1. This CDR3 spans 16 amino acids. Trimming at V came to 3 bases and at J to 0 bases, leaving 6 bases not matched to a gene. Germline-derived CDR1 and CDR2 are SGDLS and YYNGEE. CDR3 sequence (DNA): TGTGCCAGCAGCGCGAAGGACAGGGGTTTGAACACTGAAGCTTTCTTT. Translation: CASSAKDRGLNTEAFF.

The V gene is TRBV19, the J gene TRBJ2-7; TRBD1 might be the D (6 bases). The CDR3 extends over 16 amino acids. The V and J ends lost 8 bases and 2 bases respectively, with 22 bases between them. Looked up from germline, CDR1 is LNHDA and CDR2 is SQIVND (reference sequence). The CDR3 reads CASQNVGAQGPYEQYF. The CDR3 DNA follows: TGTGCCAGTCAAAATGTGGGGGCCCAGGGACCCTACGAGCAGTACTTC.

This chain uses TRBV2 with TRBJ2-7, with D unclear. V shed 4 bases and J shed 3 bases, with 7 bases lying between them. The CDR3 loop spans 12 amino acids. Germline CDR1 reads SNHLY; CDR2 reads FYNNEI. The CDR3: CASSGSIYEQYF. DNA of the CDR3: TGTGCCAGCAGTGGGAGCATCTACGAGCAGTACTTC.

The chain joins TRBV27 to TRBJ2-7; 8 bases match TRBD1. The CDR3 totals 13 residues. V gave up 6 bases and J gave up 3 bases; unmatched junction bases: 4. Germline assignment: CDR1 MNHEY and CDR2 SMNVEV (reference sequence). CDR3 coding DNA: TGTGCCAGCAGAAACAGGGGGGACTACGAGCAGTACTTC. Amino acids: CASRNRGDYEQYF.

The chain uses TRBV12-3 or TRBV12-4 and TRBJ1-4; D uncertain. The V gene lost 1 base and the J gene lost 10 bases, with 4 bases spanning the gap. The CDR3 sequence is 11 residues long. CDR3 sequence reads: CASSLGAKLFF. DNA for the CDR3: TGTGCCAGCAGTTTAGGAGCAAAACTGTTTTTT.

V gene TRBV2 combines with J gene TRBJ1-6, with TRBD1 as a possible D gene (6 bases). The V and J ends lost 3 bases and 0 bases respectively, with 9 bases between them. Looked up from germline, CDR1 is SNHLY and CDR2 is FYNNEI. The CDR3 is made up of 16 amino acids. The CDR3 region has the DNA TGTGCCAGCAGTGACAGGGGCCCCTCCTATAATTCACCCCTCCACTTT. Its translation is CASSDRGPSYNSPLHF.

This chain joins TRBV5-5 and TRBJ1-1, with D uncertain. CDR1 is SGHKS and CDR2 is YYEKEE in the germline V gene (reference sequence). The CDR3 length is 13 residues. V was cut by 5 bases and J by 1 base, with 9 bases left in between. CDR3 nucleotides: TGTGCCAGCAGACTTTATGGGAACACTGAAGCTTTCTTT. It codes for CASRLYGNTEAFF.